These 27 T cell receptor beta chains were all obtained from the same sample, sequenced in a study of blood T cell repertoires in COVID-19. The data were produced by immunoSEQ multiplex PCR, yet TCRdb's version contains in-frame clones alone and is incomplete. The sample holds roughly 250,000 clones, about four fifths seen once. Sequenced input: peripheral blood. These receptors were taken from a woman older than 75 with acute or convalescent COVID-19.

The rearrangement joins TRBV7-3 to TRBJ1-1; 8 bases match TRBD1. Germline V gene data show CDR1 as SGHTA and CDR2 as FQGTGA. This CDR3 has 14 amino acids. J was trimmed by 11 bases and V by 4 bases; bases with no gene match: 12. The CDR3 bases are TGTGCCAGCAGCTCAGGGGGCGGCGTGAGAGACGCTTTCTTT. Translating gives CASSSGGGVRDAFF.

CDR3 sequence reads: CASSQGGDFYGYTF. CDR3 sequence (DNA): TGTGCCAGCAGCCAAGGGGGCGATTTCTATGGCTACACCTTC. This sequence joins TRBV3-1 (or the pseudogene TRBV3-2) and TRBJ1-2, with a weak D call TRBD1 (5 bases). The CDR3 extends over 14 amino acids. Germline V gene data show CDR1 as LGHDT and CDR2 as YNNKEL (reference sequence). V dropped 1 base and J dropped 4 bases, with 10 bases sitting between them.

The chain couples TRBV5-1 to TRBJ1-2; no definite D call. The CDR3 has 13 residues. With 4 bases removed from V and 4 bases from J, the gap between germline ends came to 11 bases. Germline values: CDR1 SGHRS, CDR2 YFSETQ. CDR3 region: CASSREPFYGYTF. Written as DNA, the CDR3 is TGCGCCAGCAGCCGGGAGCCGTTCTATGGCTACACCTTC.

The count of this clone is one. V usage is TRBV9 and J usage is TRBJ2-7; possible D gene TRBD2, 6 bases. The ends were cut back, 4 bases at V and 7 bases at J, with 24 bases in the middle. Germline V gives CDR1 SGDLS, CDR2 YYNGEE. This CDR3 contains 16 residues. The CDR3 spells CASSTRLGGAPLEQYF. The CDR3 DNA follows: TGTGCCAGCAGCACCCGACTTGGCGGGGCCCCTCTGGAGCAGTACTTC.

The CDR3 protein is CASSYGAALAKNIQYF. In DNA form, the CDR3 reads TGTGCCAGCAGTTACGGGGCAGCACTAGCCAAAAACATTCAGTACTTC. The genes are TRBV6-6 and TRBJ2-4; a possible D gene is TRBD1 (5 bases). The germline V gene has CDR1 MNHNY and CDR2 SVGAGI (reference sequence). V lost 2 bases and J lost 0, with 11 bases in between. The CDR3 spans 16 residues.

As DNA, the CDR3 is TGTGCCAGCACCGCTGACACAGATATGAACACTGAAGCTTTCTTT. Translated: CASTADTDMNTEAFF. The V gene is TRBV28, the J gene TRBJ1-1; no firm D call. V lost 7 bases and J lost 0, with 15 bases in between. The CDR3 has 15 residues. Per germline, CDR1 MDHEN and CDR2 SYDVKM.

CDR3 protein: CATSDTNRGITGELFF. The CDR3 region has the DNA TGTGCCACCAGTGATACCAATAGGGGCATAACCGGGGAGCTGTTTTTT. V usage is TRBV24-1 and J usage is TRBJ2-2, with a possible D match to TRBD1 (5 bases). Germline CDR1 is KGHDR and CDR2 is SFDVKD. V was clipped by 3 bases and J by 5 bases, with 15 bases between them. The CDR3 spans 16 residues.

The chain has TRBV3-1 (or the pseudogene TRBV3-2) and TRBJ2-7; 8 bases fit TRBD1. The CDR3 has 15 amino acids. From germline, CDR1 is LGHDT and CDR2 YNNKEL (reference sequence). J was trimmed by 3 bases and V by 4 bases; bases with no gene match: 8. The CDR3 spells CASSLLGTGGYEQYF. The CDR3 DNA sequence: TGTGCCAGCAGCCTCCTCGGGACAGGAGGCTACGAGCAGTACTTC.

The V gene is TRBV19, the J gene TRBJ2-7; the D gene is possibly TRBD2 (5 bases). The germline gives CDR1 LNHDA, CDR2 SQIVND (reference sequence). The CDR3 length is 16 residues. The CDR3 loop reads CASSAAFTYWRNEQYF. The CDR3 DNA reads as TGTGCTTCCTCGGCGGCTTTCACATACTGGAGGAACGAGCAGTACTTC.

The rearrangement links TRBV28 to TRBJ2-5, with 8 positions matching TRBD1. Germline CDR1 MDHEN, CDR2 SYDVKM. J lost 2 bases, V lost 3 bases, and 5 bases had no gene match. The CDR3 is made up of 15 amino acids. This chain's CDR3 is CASSFSGGGQETQYF. As DNA, the CDR3 is TGTGCCAGCAGTTTTTCAGGGGGCGGACAAGAGACCCAGTACTTC.

The rearrangement uses TRBV4-1 and TRBJ1-2, with 8 positions matching TRBD1. The V gene end was trimmed by 3 bases and the J gene end by 2 bases; junction bases not matched to a gene: 8. The CDR3 loop spans 16 amino acids. The germline CDR1 and CDR2 sequences are MGHRA and YSYEKL. CDR3 nucleotide sequence: TGCGCCAGCAGCCAGCCGACAGGGGAAAAAAACTATGGCTACACCTTC. This gives the protein CASSQPTGEKNYGYTF.

The rearrangement joins TRBV25-1 to TRBJ2-3; TRBD2 agrees at 9 bases. Unmatched junction bases numbered 6, after V lost 4 bases and J lost 4 bases. The V gene's germline CDR1 is MGHDK and CDR2 SYGVNS. There are 15 residues in the CDR3. Written as DNA, the CDR3 is TGTGCCAGCAGTGCCCAGCGGGGGGCGTCAGATACGCAGTATTTT. Its translation: CASSAQRGASDTQYF.

V is TRBV7-8 and J is TRBJ2-4, with a possible D match to TRBD2 (7 bases). Germline loops: CDR1 SGHVS, CDR2 FQNEAQ. The CDR3 has 18 residues. V was cut by 2 bases and J by 2 bases, with 19 bases left in between. CDR3: CASSLRVQGRESKNIQYF. The CDR3 DNA reads as TGTGCCAGCAGCTTACGCGTGCAGGGGAGGGAATCCAAAAACATTCAGTACTTC.

As concerns this clone: Other DNA sequences in the same sample also yield this CDR3. The chain's CDR3 is CASSVVEGGELFF. The CDR3 nucleotides read TGTGCCAGCAGCGTAGTTGAGGGTGGGGAGCTGTTTTTT. This chain uses TRBV9 with TRBJ2-2; perhaps TRBD2 as D (5 bases). This CDR3 contains 13 residues. V lost 0 bases to trimming and J lost 8 bases, with 8 bases between them. CDR1 and CDR2 from the germline V gene are SGDLS and YYNGEE. Full variable domain (missing parts from reference TRBV9 and TRBJ2-2): DSGVTQTPKHLITATGQRVTLRCSPRSGDLSVYWYQQSLDQGLQFLIQYYNGEERAKGNILERFSAQQFPDLHSELNLSSLELGDSALYFCASSVVEGGELFFGEGSRLTVL.

The chain carries TRBV6-5 and TRBJ2-1; no clear D. The CDR3 runs 11 residues. The V end was cut by 7 bases, the J end by 3 bases, with 4 bases between. Germline CDR1 reads MNHEY; CDR2 reads SVGAGI. The CDR3 nucleotides read TGTGCCAGCACTCTCTACAATGAGCAGTTCTTC. This codes for CASTLYNEQFF.

The chain uses TRBV10-3 and TRBJ1-6; D may be TRBD1 (6 bases). Germline values: CDR1 ENHRY, CDR2 SYGVKD. V shed 0 bases and J shed 14 bases, with 11 bases lying between them. CDR3 size: 13 residues. The CDR3 here is CAISESGGRSLHF. DNA of the CDR3: TGTGCCATCAGTGAGTCAGGGGGAAGGTCCCTCCACTTT.

The chain links TRBV6-6 to TRBJ2-7, with D hard to call. Germline V gene data show CDR1 as MNHNY and CDR2 as SVGAGI (reference sequence). This CDR3 has 13 residues. The V end lost 3 bases, the J end lost 6 bases, and 12 bases lay between the germline ends. The CDR3 nucleotides read TGTGCCAGCAGTTATGCCGGCGGCGGCGAGCAGTACTTC. Residues: CASSYAGGGEQYF.

The chain uses TRBV11-2 and TRBJ1-6; no reliable D call. V was cut by 5 bases and J by 10 bases, with 12 bases left in between. Germline CDR1 is SGHAT and CDR2 is FQNNGV. This CDR3 is built from 13 residues. The CDR3 loop is CASSPSEGSPLHF. As DNA, the CDR3 is TGTGCCAGCAGCCCATCGGAGGGATCACCCCTCCACTTT.

The rearrangement uses TRBV29-1 and TRBJ1-2, with a possible D match to TRBD1 (5 bases). The germline V gene encodes CDR1 SQVTM and CDR2 ANQGSEA. This CDR3 region has 14 residues. V dropped 4 bases and J dropped 7 bases, with 19 bases sitting between them. The CDR3 sequence: CSVAPPDTISGYTF. The CDR3 DNA follows: TGCAGCGTTGCCCCCCCGGACACAATCTCTGGCTACACCTTC.

DNA for the CDR3: TGTGCCAGCTGCGCCCGGGTGGACAGCCCATACGAGCAGTACTTC. Protein sequence: CASCARVDSPYEQYF. This rearrangement joins TRBV11-3 to TRBJ2-7, with a possible D match to TRBD1 (6 bases). CDR1 and CDR2 from the germline V gene are SGHNT and YENEEA. The CDR3 runs to 15 residues. V shed 8 bases and J shed 4 bases, with 21 bases lying between them.

The rearrangement uses TRBV7-6 and TRBJ1-2, with 10 bases identical to TRBD1. The CDR3 spans 18 residues. The V gene's germline CDR1 is SGHVS and CDR2 FNYEAQ. V lost 5 bases, J lost 5 bases, and 17 bases stayed unmatched. The CDR3 region is CASSNSGTGALFSYGYTF. The CDR3 DNA follows: TGTGCCAGCAGCAACTCCGGGACAGGGGCACTTTTTTCTTATGGCTACACCTTC.

This clone was seen only once. The genes are TRBV6-5 and TRBJ2-1; 8 bases align to TRBD2. The trim removed 4 bases at V and 4 bases at J, leaving 6 bases unmatched. Looked up from germline, CDR1 is MNHEY and CDR2 is SVGAGI. The CDR3 has 15 amino acids. The DNA of the CDR3 is TGTGCCAGCAGTTCAAGCGGGGGCAGATACAATGAGCAGTTCTTC. It encodes CASSSSGGRYNEQFF.

J is TRBJ1-1 and V is TRBV5-6; D may be TRBD1 (6 bases). This CDR3 has 17 amino acids. Germline V gives CDR1 SGHDT, CDR2 YYEEEE. Trimming took off 5 bases at V and 1 base at J, with 21 bases between the two ends. The CDR3 spells CASSSTDGTRRNTEAFF. The CDR3 region has the DNA TGTGCCAGCAGTTCTACGGACGGGACACGGAGGAACACTGAAGCTTTCTTT.

V usage is TRBV6-4 and J usage is TRBJ2-1; D may be TRBD2 (6 bases). This CDR3 is 14 amino acids long. The V gene lost 9 bases and the J gene lost 5 bases, with 17 bases spanning the gap. From germline, CDR1 is MRHNA and CDR2 SNTAGT. The CDR3 DNA reads as TGTGCCAGTAAGTTCGGGGGTGGGCACAATGAGCAGTTCTTC. Its translation is CASKFGGGHNEQFF.

This clone was detected a few times. The chain employs TRBV19 and TRBJ1-2; TRBD1 matches at 10 bases. Germline loops: CDR1 LNHDA, CDR2 SQIVND (reference sequence). This CDR3 is built from 16 residues. V shed 9 bases and J 0 bases; nucleotides not matched to a gene: 10. The CDR3 is CASGRGDRGTNYGYTF. Written as DNA, the CDR3 is TGTGCCAGCGGGAGGGGGGACAGGGGAACTAACTATGGCTACACCTTC.

This clone was seen only once. The chain employs TRBV5-4 and TRBJ2-1; D is unresolved. The CDR3 loop spans 13 amino acids. V was pared by 2 bases and J by 7 bases, with 10 bases between. CDR1 is SGHNT and CDR2 is YYREEE in the germline V gene (reference sequence). DNA of the CDR3: TGTGCCAGCAGCTTACCCAACTCTAATGAGCAGTTCTTC. The encoded protein is CASSLPNSNEQFF.

The rearrangement uses TRBV28 and TRBJ1-6, with D unclear. The germline V and J ends were trimmed by 6 bases and 4 bases, with 16 bases remaining between them. Germline CDR1 is MDHEN and CDR2 is SYDVKM. This CDR3 is 16 amino acids long. CDR3 region: CASSPSPSHYNSPLHF. CDR3 bases: TGTGCCAGCAGCCCCTCGCCAAGCCATTATAATTCACCCCTCCACTTT.